This TCR beta chain emerged from a study of blood T cell repertoires in COVID-19. In germline, CDR1 is SGDLS, CDR2 YYNGEE. This CDR3 has 16 amino acids. J lost 3 bases, V lost 3 bases, and 6 bases had no gene match. In the authors' workflow: Amplified reference gene primers provided the basis for estimating nucleated cell counts. The repertoire was sequenced with immunoSEQ multiplex PCR; TCRdb's copy has only in-frame clones and lacks some. That table supplies the V and J calls and clone size; D and trimming were determined from the DNA. This table has around 330,000 clones, approximately 90% appearing once. Enrolment of Seattle patients took place during active infection, and they were followed longitudinally.

The rearrangement joins TRBV9 to TRBJ2-2; 9 bases are a match to TRBD2. The receptor's source is a woman aged 25 to 39 with COVID-19, enrolled during active disease. The specimen was peripheral blood. CDR3: CASSASGGSHTGELFF. The CDR3 DNA reads TGTGCCAGCAGCGCCAGCGGGGGGTCCCACACCGGGGAGCTGTTTTTT.